This entry lists 2 T cell receptor beta chains sequenced from one sample in a study of graft-versus-host responses after intestinal transplantation. Libraries were prepared by immunoSEQ multiplex PCR; TCRdb keeps only in-frame clonotypes and omits some of them. The table lists fewer than 5,500 clones, 85% to 90% of them singletons. Processing was applied to graft tissue in order to liberate intraepithelial and lamina propria lymphocytes. The sample was ileum tissue, taken 156 days after intestinal transplant. The receptors stem from a human patient who received an intestinal transplant, so some T cells may come from the graft donor.

CDR3: CASRAYYSQETQYF. CDR3 DNA sequence: TGTGCCAGCAGGGCCTACTACTCCCAAGAGACCCAGTACTTC. The chain carries TRBV28 and TRBJ2-5, with no clear D. V lost 6 bases, J lost 1 base, and 12 bases lay in between. CDR1 is MDHEN, CDR2 SYDVKM, per germline. This CDR3 has 14 residues. Filled out from reference TRBV28 and TRBJ2-5, the complete variable domain reads DVKVTQSSRYLVKRTGEKVFLECVQDMDHENMFWYRQDPGLGLRLIYFSYDVKMKEKGDIPEGYSVSREKKERFSLILESASTNQTSMYLCASRAYYSQETQYFGPGTRLLVL.

This chain links TRBV2 with TRBJ2-5; either TRBD1 or TRBD2 may fit D (5 bases each). Between the trimmed V and J ends, which lost 4 bases and 5 bases, there was a span of 14 bases. Germline assignment: CDR1 SNHLY and CDR2 FYNNEI. This CDR3 has 14 residues. CDR3 sequence reads: CASSGDGNWETQYF. CDR3 DNA: TGTGCCAGCAGTGGGGACGGTAATTGGGAGACCCAGTACTTC.